These T cell receptor beta chains were read from a single sample in a study of cytomegalovirus exposure and HLA in healthy donors. Clones were read by immunoSEQ multiplex PCR, and TCRdb kept only the in-frame ones, dropping some. The sample yields roughly 92,000 clones, 7.6% seen once. Sequenced sample: PBMCs. These receptors were collected from a man between 50 and 59 years old in good health and CMV-seronegative. Both conserved end residues are part of each CDR3. The order of the fields is clone size, V gene, J gene, D gene, CDR3 protein, CDR3 DNA. A D gene is named only where the DNA matches it firmly. Not all rows give a size; the values are once, few, many and, for expanded clones, a class.

few	TRBV5-6	TRBJ2-5	-	CASSLLGRGVETQYF	TGTGCCAGCAGCCTCTTAGGGAGGGGGGTGGAGACCCAGTACTTC
few	TRBV28	TRBJ2-7	-	CASREGPGEQYF	TGTGCCAGCAGGGAGGGACCGGGCGAGCAGTACTTC
-	TRBV11-2	TRBJ2-2	TRBD1	CAEGQSNTGELFF	TGTGCAGAGGGACAGTCGAACACCGGGGAGCTGTTTTTT
few	TRBV6-1	TRBJ2-2	TRBD1	CASSRQGVNTGELFF	TGTGCCAGCAGCCGACAGGGGGTTAACACCGGGGAGCTGTTTTTT
-	TRBV29-1	TRBJ2-1	TRBD1	CSVLLGTGRPNEQFF	TGCAGCGTTCTTCTGGGGACAGGGCGGCCCAATGAGCAGTTCTTC
-	TRBV12-5	TRBJ2-7	TRBD1	CASGLVCQGASGF	TGTGCTAGTGGTTTGGTGTGCCAGGGGGCGTCGGGCTTC
-	TRBV7-8	TRBJ2-3	-	CASSLELALADTQYF	TGTGCCAGCAGCTTAGAACTAGCTTTAGCGGATACGCAGTATTTT
-	TRBV6-1	TRBJ1-6	-	CASSEGDSPLHF	TGTGCCAGCAGTGAAGGAGATTCACCCCTCCACTTT
few	TRBV5-5	TRBJ1-4	-	CASSKGELEKLFF	TGTGCCAGCAGCAAGGGGGAGTTAGAAAAACTGTTTTTT
-	TRBV19	TRBJ2-5	TRBD1	CASSLRRQGTETQYF	TGTGCCAGTAGTCTCCGACGACAGGGGACAGAGACCCAGTACTTC
-	TRBV4-1	TRBJ2-3	-	CASSQDRGTDTQYF	TGCGCCAGCAGCCAAGATAGAGGCACAGATACGCAGTATTTT
few	TRBV11-2	TRBJ1-6	TRBD1	CASSLRDSDNSPLHF	TGTGCCAGCAGCTTGCGGGACAGTGATAATTCACCCCTCCACTTT
-	TRBV6-6	TRBJ1-1	-	CASSLITEAFF	TGTGCCAGCAGCCTAATCACTGAAGCTTTCTTT
few	TRBV7-3	TRBJ2-3	TRBD2	CASSLAPLSISGGATDTQYF	TGTGCCAGCAGCTTAGCCCCCTTAAGTATTAGCGGGGGGGCTACAGATACGCAGTATTTT
-	TRBV7-9	TRBJ1-1	TRBD1	CASSHLTGLNTEAFF	TGTGCCAGCAGCCACCTGACAGGGCTGAACACTGAAGCTTTCTTT
-	TRBV6-5	TRBJ2-7	TRBD1	CAAGQAFYEQYF	TGTGCCGCCGGACAGGCCTTCTACGAGCAGTACTTC
-	TRBV7-9	TRBJ1-2	TRBD1	CASSLGQGGYGYTF	TGTGCCAGCAGCCTCGGACAGGGTGGCTATGGCTACACCTTC
few	TRBV5-8	TRBJ2-7	-	CASSPGLDEQYF	TGTGCCAGCAGCCCCGGACTCGACGAGCAGTACTTC
-	TRBV15	TRBJ2-1	TRBD1	CATSRGQGESYNEQFF	TGTGCCACCAGCAGGGGTCAGGGGGAATCCTACAATGAGCAGTTCTTC